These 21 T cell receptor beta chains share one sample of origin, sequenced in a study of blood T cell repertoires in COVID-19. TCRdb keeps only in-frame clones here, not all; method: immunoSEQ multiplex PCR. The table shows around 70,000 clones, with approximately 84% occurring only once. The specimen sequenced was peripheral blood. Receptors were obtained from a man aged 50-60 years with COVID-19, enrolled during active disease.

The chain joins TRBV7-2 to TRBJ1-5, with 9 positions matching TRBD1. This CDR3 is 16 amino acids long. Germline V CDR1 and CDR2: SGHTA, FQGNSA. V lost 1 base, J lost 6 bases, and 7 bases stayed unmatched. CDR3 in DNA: TGTGCCAGCAGCTTAGAGGGACAGGGTGGTCCTCAGCCCCAGCATTTT. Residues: CASSLEGQGGPQPQHF.

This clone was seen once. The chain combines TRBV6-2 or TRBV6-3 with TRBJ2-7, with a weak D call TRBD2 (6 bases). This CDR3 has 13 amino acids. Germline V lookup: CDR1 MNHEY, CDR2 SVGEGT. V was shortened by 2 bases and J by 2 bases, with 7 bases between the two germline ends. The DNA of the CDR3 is TGTGCCAGCAGTTACCGGGGGACCTACGAGCAGTACTTC. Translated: CASSYRGTYEQYF.

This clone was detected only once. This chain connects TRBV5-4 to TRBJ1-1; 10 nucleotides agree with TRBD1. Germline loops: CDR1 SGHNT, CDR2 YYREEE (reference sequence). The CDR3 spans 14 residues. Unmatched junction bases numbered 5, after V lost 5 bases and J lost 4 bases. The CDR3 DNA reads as TGTGCCAGCAGTAAAGACAGGGGGCCCACTGAAGCTTTCTTT. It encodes CASSKDRGPTEAFF.

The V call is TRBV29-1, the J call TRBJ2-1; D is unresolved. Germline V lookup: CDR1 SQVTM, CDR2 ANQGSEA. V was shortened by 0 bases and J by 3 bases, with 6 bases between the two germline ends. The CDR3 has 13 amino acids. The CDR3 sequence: CSVEDRVYNEQFF. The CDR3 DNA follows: TGCAGCGTTGAAGATCGAGTCTACAATGAGCAGTTCTTC.

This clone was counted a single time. The CDR3 region is CASSQQGTGANVLTF. The CDR3 DNA follows: TGCGCCAGCAGCCAACAGGGTACTGGGGCCAACGTCCTGACTTTC. This chain links TRBV4-1 with TRBJ2-6, with D perhaps matching TRBD1 (5 bases). CDR1 is MGHRA and CDR2 is YSYEKL in the germline V gene. The length of the CDR3 is 15 residues. V lost 2 bases to trimming and J lost 2 bases, with 7 bases between them.

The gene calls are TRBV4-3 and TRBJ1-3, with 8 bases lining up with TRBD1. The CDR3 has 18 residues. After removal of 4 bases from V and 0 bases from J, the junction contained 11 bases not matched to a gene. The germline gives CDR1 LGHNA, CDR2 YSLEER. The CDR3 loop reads CASSPGTGLTYSGNTIYF. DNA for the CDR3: TGCGCCAGCAGCCCCGGGACAGGACTTACTTACTCTGGAAACACCATATATTTT.

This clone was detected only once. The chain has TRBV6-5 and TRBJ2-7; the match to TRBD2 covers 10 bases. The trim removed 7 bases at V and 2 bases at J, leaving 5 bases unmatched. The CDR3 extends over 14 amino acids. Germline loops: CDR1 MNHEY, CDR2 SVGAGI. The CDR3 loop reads CASTLAGGTYEQYF. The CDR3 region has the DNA TGTGCCAGCACCTTAGCGGGGGGAACCTACGAGCAGTACTTC.

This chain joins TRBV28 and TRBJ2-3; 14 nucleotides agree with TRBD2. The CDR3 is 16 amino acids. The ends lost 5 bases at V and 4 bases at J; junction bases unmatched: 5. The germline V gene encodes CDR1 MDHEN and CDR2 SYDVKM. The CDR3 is CASSARLAGGPDTQYF. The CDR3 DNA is TGTGCCAGCAGTGCCCGACTAGCGGGAGGGCCAGATACGCAGTATTTT.

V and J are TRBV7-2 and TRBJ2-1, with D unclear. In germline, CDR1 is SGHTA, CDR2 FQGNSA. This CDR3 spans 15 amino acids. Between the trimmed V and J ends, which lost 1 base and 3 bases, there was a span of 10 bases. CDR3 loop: CASSLGSYFYNEQFF. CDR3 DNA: TGTGCCAGCAGCTTAGGATCGTACTTCTACAATGAGCAGTTCTTC.

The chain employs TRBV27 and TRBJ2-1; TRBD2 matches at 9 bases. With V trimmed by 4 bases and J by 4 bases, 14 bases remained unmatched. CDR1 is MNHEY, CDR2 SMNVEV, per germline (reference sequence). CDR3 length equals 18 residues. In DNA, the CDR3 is TGTGCCAGCAGTTCCCCCCGAGCTGCTAGCGGGGAGTACAATGAGCAGTTCTTC. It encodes CASSSPRAASGEYNEQFF.

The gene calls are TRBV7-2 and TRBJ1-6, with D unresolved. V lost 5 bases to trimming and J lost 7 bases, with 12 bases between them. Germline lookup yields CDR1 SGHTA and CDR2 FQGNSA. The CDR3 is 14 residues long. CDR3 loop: CASSPGVRNSPLHF. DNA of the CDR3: TGTGCCAGCAGCCCCGGGGTCCGGAATTCACCCCTCCACTTT.

For the CDR3, the DNA is TGTGCCAGCAGCTTTAGGAGGGCCGGGGGCACAGATACGCAGTATTTT. This gives the protein CASSFRRAGGTDTQYF. The chain joins TRBV13 to TRBJ2-3, with a weak D call TRBD2 (6 bases). CDR1 and CDR2 from the germline V gene are PRHDT and FYEKMQ (reference sequence). There are 16 residues in the CDR3. V lost 3 bases, J lost 1 base, and 14 bases lay in between.

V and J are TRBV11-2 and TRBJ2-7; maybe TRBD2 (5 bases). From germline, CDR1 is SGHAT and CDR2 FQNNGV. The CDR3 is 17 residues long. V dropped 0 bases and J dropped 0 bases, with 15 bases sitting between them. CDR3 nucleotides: TGTGCCAGCAGCTTAGATACTAGGGTTCTTAGCTCCTACGAGCAGTACTTC. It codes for CASSLDTRVLSSYEQYF.

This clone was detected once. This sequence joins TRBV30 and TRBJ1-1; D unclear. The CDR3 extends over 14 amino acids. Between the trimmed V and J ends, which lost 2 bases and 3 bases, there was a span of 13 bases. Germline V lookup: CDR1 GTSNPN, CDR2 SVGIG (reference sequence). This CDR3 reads CAWSRTFGDTEAFF. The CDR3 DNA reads TGTGCCTGGAGTCGAACGTTCGGGGACACTGAAGCTTTCTTT.

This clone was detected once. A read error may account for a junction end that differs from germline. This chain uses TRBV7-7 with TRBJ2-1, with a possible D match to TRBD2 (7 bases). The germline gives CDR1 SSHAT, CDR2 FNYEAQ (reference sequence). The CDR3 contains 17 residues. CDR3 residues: CASSLGGGYSSYNEQFF. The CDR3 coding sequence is TGTGCTAGCAGCTTGGGAGGGGGATATAGCTCCTACAATGAGCAGTTCTTC.

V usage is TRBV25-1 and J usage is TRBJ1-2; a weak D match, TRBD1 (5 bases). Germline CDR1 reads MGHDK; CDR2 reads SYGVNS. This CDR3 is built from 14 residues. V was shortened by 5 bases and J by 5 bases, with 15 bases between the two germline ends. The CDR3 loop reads CASSLKGPGYGYTF. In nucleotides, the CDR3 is TGTGCCAGCAGTTTGAAGGGGCCAGGGTATGGCTACACCTTC.

The CDR3 spells CASSLGGDSGELFF. CDR3 DNA: TGTGCCAGCAGCTTAGGTGGCGACAGCGGGGAGCTGTTTTTT. V gene TRBV11-3 combines with J gene TRBJ2-2; D possibly corresponds to TRBD1 (5 bases). Germline CDR1 and CDR2: SGHNT and YENEEA. Trimming pared 1 base from V and 7 bases from J, leaving 10 bases between. The length of the CDR3 is 14 residues.

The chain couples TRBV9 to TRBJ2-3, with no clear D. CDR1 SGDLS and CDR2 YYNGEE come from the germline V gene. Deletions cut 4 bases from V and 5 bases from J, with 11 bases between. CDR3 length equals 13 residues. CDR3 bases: TGTGCCAGCAGCCCAAGCATTGAAGATACGCAGTATTTT. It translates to CASSPSIEDTQYF.

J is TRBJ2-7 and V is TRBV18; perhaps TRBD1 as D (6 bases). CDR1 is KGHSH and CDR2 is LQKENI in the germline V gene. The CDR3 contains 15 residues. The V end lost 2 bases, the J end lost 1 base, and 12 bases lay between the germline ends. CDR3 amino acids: CASSPGGGSSYEQYF. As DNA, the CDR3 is TGTGCCAGCTCACCAGGGGGCGGGTCGTCCTACGAGCAGTACTTC.

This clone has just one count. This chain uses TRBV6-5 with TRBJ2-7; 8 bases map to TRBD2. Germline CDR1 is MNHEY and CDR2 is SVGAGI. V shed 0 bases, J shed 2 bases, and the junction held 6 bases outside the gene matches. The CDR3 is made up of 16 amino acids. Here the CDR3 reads CASSYSHSGAAYEQYF. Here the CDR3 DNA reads TGTGCCAGCAGTTACTCGCATAGCGGGGCTGCCTACGAGCAGTACTTC.

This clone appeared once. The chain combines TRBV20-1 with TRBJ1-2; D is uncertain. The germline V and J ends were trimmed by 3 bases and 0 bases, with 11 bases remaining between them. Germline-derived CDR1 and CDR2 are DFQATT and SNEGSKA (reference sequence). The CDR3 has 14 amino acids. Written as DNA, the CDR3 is TGCAGTGCTAGTCCGGGGTTGGCTAACTATGGCTACACCTTC. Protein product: CSASPGLANYGYTF.